The clone carrying this TCR beta chain was seen once. The data were taken from a study of blood T cell repertoires in COVID-19. About the research overall: Sources were T cells, B-cell-depleted T cells, or PBMCs; the material itself was cDNA or gDNA.

Under the authors' procedure: Estimation of nucleated cell counts was performed using reference gene primer amplification. Only in-frame clones appear in the TCRdb table, and some are missing; sequencing was by immunoSEQ multiplex PCR. V, J and clone size are those of that table, while D and trimming were read from the DNA. The repertoire holds about 220,000 clones, roughly four fifths seen once, with 1.3% in the top ten. With 8 bases removed from V and 8 bases from J, the gap between germline ends came to 18 bases. The CDR3 length is 13 residues. This sequence joins TRBV12-3 or TRBV12-4 and TRBJ1-2, with D possibly matching TRBD1 (5 bases). Sequencing input: PBMCs or T cells enriched from blood (not recorded which). The clonotype was recovered from a woman between 35 and 50 years old with acute COVID-19. Here the CDR3 DNA reads TGTGCCAGCTCCTGGTCGGGGGGGGACGGCTACACCTTC. Translation: CASSWSGGDGYTF.